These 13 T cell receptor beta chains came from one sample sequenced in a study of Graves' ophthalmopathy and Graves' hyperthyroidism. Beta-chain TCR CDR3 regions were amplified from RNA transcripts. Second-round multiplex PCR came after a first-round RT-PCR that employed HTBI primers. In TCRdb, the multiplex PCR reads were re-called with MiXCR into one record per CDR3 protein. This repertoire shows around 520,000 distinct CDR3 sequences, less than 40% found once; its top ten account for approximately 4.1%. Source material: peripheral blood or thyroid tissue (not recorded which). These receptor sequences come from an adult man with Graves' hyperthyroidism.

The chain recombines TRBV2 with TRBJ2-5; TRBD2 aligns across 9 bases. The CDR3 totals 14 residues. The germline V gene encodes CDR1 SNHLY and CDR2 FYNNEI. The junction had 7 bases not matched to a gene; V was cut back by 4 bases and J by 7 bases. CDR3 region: CASSGGTSLATQYF. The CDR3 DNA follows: TGTGCCAGCAGTGGGGGGACTAGCCTAGCGACCCAGTACTTC.

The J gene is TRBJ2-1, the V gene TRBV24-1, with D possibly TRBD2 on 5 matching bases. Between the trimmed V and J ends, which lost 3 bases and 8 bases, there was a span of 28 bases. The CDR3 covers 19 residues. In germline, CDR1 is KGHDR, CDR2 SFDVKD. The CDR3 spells CATSDPLGERAGEIDEQFF. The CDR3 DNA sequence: TGTGCCACCAGTGATCCCCTTGGGGAGCGCGCAGGAGAGATCGATGAGCAGTTCTTC.

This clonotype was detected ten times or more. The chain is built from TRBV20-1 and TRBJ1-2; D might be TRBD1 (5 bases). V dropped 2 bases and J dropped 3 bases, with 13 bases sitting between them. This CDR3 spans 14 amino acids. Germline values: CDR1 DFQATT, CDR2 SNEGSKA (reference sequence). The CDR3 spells CSARRRGMDYGYTF. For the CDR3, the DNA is TGCAGTGCTAGAAGGCGGGGGATGGACTATGGCTACACCTTC.

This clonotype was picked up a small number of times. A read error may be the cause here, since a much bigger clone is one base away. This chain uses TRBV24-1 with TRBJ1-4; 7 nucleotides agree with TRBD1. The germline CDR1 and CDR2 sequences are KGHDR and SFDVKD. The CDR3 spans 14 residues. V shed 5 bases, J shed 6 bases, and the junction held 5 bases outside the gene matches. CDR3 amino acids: CATSGRQGDEKLFF. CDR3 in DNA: TGTGCCACCAGTGGGCGACAGGGTGATGAAAAACTGTTTTTT.

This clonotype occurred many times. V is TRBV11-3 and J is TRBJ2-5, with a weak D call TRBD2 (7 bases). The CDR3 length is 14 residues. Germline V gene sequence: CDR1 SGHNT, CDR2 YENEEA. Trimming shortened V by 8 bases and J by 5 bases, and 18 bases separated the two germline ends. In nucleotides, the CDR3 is TGTGCCAGCCGAGCGCGGGGGCTAAGGGAGACCCAGTACTTC. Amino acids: CASRARGLRETQYF.

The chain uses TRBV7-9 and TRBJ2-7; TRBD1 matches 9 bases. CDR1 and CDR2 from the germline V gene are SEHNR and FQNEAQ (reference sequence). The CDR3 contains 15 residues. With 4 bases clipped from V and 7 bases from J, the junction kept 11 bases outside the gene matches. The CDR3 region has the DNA TGTGCCAGCAGCTCACCGGGACAGGGAGCCCATGAGCAGTACTTC. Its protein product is CASSSPGQGAHEQYF.

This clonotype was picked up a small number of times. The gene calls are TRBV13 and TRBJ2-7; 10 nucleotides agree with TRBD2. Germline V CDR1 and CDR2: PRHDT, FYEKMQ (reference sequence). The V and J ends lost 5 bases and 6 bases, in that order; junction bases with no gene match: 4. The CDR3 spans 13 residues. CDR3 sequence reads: CASSPSGRFEQYF. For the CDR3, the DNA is TGTGCCAGCAGCCCTAGCGGGAGATTCGAGCAGTACTTC.

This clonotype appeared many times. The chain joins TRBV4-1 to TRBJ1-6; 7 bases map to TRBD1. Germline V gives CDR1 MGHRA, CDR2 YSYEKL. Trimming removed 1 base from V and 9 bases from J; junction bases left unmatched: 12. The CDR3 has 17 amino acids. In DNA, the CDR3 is TGCGCCAGCAGCCAAGTCGGGGACAGATGGTCGATTTCACCCCTCCACTTT. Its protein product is CASSQVGDRWSISPLHF.

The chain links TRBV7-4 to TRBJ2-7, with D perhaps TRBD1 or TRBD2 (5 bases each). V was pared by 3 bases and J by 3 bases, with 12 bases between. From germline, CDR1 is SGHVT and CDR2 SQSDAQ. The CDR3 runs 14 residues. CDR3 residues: CASSFEGPDYEQYF. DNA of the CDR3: TGTGCCAGCAGCTTTGAGGGACCTGACTACGAGCAGTACTTC.

CDR3 in amino acids: CATITDRHQETQYF. CDR3 nucleotide sequence: TGTGCCACCATTACGGACAGGCACCAAGAGACCCAGTACTTC. J is TRBJ2-5 and V is TRBV24-1, with 7 bases aligning to TRBD1. V lost 8 bases to trimming and J lost 0 bases; unmatched junction nucleotides: 5. Germline-derived CDR1 and CDR2 are KGHDR and SFDVKD. The length of the CDR3 is 14 residues.

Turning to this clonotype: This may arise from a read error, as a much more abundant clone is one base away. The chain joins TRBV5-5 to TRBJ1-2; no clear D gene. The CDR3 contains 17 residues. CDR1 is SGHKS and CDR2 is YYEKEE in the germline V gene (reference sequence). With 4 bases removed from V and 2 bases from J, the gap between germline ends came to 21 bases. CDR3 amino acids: CASSPSPRTDRNYGYTF. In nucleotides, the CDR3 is TGTGCCAGCAGCCCCTCCCCTCGGACCGACCGAAACTATGGCTACACCTTC.

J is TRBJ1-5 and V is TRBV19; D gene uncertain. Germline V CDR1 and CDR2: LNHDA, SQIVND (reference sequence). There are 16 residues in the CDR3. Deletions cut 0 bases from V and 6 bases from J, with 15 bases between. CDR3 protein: CASSIEGGRTSQPQHF. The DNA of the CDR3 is TGTGCCAGTAGTATAGAGGGCGGCAGAACCAGTCAGCCCCAGCATTTT.

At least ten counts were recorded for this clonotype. CDR3 nucleotides: TGTGCCAGTAGTATAGGTGCAGGTTCACCCCTCCACTTT. Translation: CASSIGAGSPLHF. V usage is TRBV19 and J usage is TRBJ1-6; D not resolved. Germline loops: CDR1 LNHDA, CDR2 SQIVND (reference sequence). The CDR3 length is 13 residues. Trimming stripped 1 base from V and 9 bases from J, with 7 bases between.